Reported below is one T cell receptor (beta chain). Its cognate antigen has yet to be identified. There are no base qualities to consult, and no much larger clone falls within one base. This entry is derived from a study of T cells in Graves' hyperthyroidism and ophthalmopathy (dated by TCRdb to 2018 to 2020). Broadly, across the study: Peripheral blood samples were taken at the time of initial diagnosis, prior to any treatment. In addition, the study compared T-cell repertoires in thyroid tissue and in blood from roughly six Graves' hyperthyroidism patients. TCR Vbeta CDR3 sequencing of 130 to 150 peripheral blood samples (over 40 ophthalmopathy, about 80 hyperthyroidism and roughly 17 progressor patients) is reported in the paper. Whether ophthalmopathy could be predicted prospectively was tested in an independent validation cohort made up of roughly 19 hyperthyroidism patients plus 17 patients who later progressed to ophthalmopathy. After sampling, hyperthyroidism patients received methimazole starting at 30 mg daily, and ophthalmopathy patients received high-dose intravenous methylprednisolone. For training and testing, the 80 to 100 patients in the discovery cohort were randomly divided in a 7:3 ratio. To identify distinguishing TCR V-J signatures, a discovery cohort of 90 to 100 patients was used, comprising some 43 with Graves' ophthalmopathy and approximately 58 with stable Graves' hyperthyroidism. Here is what the overall study found, with its caveats: Most expanded thyroid clonotypes (frequency above 0.001) were also detected in blood, suggesting blood repertoires may reflect thyroid immune responses. In cross-validation, a model built on a 13 V-J signature told ophthalmopathy apart from stable hyperthyroidism with approximately 90% sensitivity and about 81% specificity, and in testing the same model reached 80%/75%. Sample size was not statistically predetermined, and blinding of investigators to group allocation was not performed. In validation, the model predicted progression to ophthalmopathy a median of approximately 6.6 months before onset, with roughly 68% sensitivity and 72.22% specificity.

For CDR1 and CDR2, the germline V gene lists MDHEN and SYDVKM. The junction carries 13 bases between V and J, which are trimmed by 7 bases and 4 bases respectively. The CDR3 numbers 13 residues from cysteine through phenylalanine. The kept DNA is CDR3 alone, 39 bases in frame from the first base. Ophthalmopathy patients had moderately to severely active disease, Clinical Activity Score of at least 3, NOSPECS grade of at least 4, and duration under 3 months. Patients with uncontrolled infections, other autoimmune diseases, pregnancy or lactation were excluded. Diagnoses were based on clinical symptoms, serum thyroxine and TRAb, thyroid ultrasound and orbital computed tomography. PBMCs were isolated from 10 ml of fresh peripheral blood by Ficoll-Paque density gradient centrifugation. Total RNA was extracted with Trizol reagent, and quality was checked on an Agilent 2100 Bioanalyzer. Amplification of TCR beta CDR3 regions was carried out from RNA transcripts. The first round of RT-PCR for the TCR CDR3 was performed with the HTBI primer set and the Qiagen OneStep RT-PCR kit. The libraries were constructed in a second round of multiplex PCR and then size-selected and purified. The libraries were sequenced on an Illumina HiSeq2000 using paired-end 100 bp reads. As for the authors' bioinformatics: SOAPnuke was used to process the raw data, throwing out any read that contained adapters or uncalled bases, had a mean Phred below 15, or lacked an exact constant-primer or identifier match. High-quality paired reads were merged using COPE v1.2.5, and each unique nucleotide sequence was defined as a clonotype. MiTCR v1.1 was used to align the clonotypes against IMGT TRBV, TRBD and TRBJ reference segments. Only V-J combinations with frequency above 0.0001, covering roughly 99% of repertoires, were analysed. The TCS score was defined as the ratio of F50 (clonal expansion) to E x V (chaos), calculated using BLOSUM62-based TCRdist between CDR3 peptides within each V-J. Welch's t-statistics and random forest reduced 500 to 650 V-J features to some 14, which were used in a naive Bayes classifier (R e1071). Through fastp at Q25 and MiXCR, TCRdb rebuilt clones from the public reads, retaining in-frame beta chains. CDR3 protein duplicates are merged, each entry listing the most common genes and DNA. TCRdb, not the original authors, processed these V and J calls. The sample data list hundreds of thousands of distinct CDR3 sequences, and around 17% of these were observed just once. The ten most abundant clones make up 28% of the sample.

The receptor was isolated from a woman between 18 and 29 years old with Graves' ophthalmopathy. Here the chain combines TRBV28 and TRBJ1-2; the D gene assignment is ambiguous. Sequenced material: blood. The nucleotide sequence reads as follows: TGTGCCAGCACCTCTAGATCCGGCTATGGCTACACCTTC. Its translation is CASTSRSGYGYTF.